The rows below give T cell receptor beta chains drawn from one sample of a study of blood T cell repertoires in COVID-19. Some clones are missing from TCRdb's copy, which holds only in-frame ones; the method was immunoSEQ multiplex PCR. This table holds some 38,000 clones, approximately 90% found once. Material for sequencing was peripheral blood. All receptors derive from a man in his fifties or sixties with active COVID-19. CDR3s include the opening cysteine and the closing phenylalanine or tryptophan. A D gene is named only where the DNA matches it firmly. Some rows have no size entry. The others give once, few or many, or a class for an expanded clone.

J gene: TRBJ2-2; clone size: NA; V gene: TRBV18; D gene: TRBD2; CDR3 DNA: TGTGCCAGCTCACCAAAAAGCGGGGCCATCCCCGGGGAGCTGTTTTTT; CDR3 protein: CASSPKSGAIPGELFF
J gene: TRBJ1-2; clone size: NA; V gene: TRBV14; D gene: TRBD1; CDR3 DNA: TGTGCCAGCAGCCCCTATACGGACAGGGGAAACGGCTACACCTTC; CDR3 protein: CASSPYTDRGNGYTF
J gene: TRBJ1-1; clone size: NA; V gene: TRBV23-1; D gene: NA; CDR3 DNA: TGCGCCAGCAGTCAACCGGACAGGAACACTGAAGCTTTCTTT; CDR3 protein: CASSQPDRNTEAFF
J gene: TRBJ1-3; clone size: few; V gene: TRBV27; D gene: NA; CDR3 DNA: TGTGCCAGCAGCCGCTCGACCCAGGCCGGAAACACCATATATTTT; CDR3 protein: CASSRSTQAGNTIYF
J gene: TRBJ2-7; clone size: NA; V gene: TRBV18; D gene: NA; CDR3 DNA: TGTGCCAGCTCACCCGACAGGCGCGAGCAGTACTTC; CDR3 protein: CASSPDRREQYF
J gene: TRBJ2-1; clone size: once; V gene: TRBV7-6; D gene: TRBD1; CDR3 DNA: TGTGCCAGCAGCTCCCGGACAGGGGTTTACAATGAGCAGTTCTTC; CDR3 protein: CASSSRTGVYNEQFF
J gene: TRBJ1-2; clone size: NA; V gene: TRBV18; D gene: NA; CDR3 DNA: TGTGCCAGCTCATCGACAGGTCCCAATGGCTACACCTTC; CDR3 protein: CASSSTGPNGYTF
J gene: TRBJ2-3; clone size: NA; V gene: TRBV11-2; D gene: TRBD1; CDR3 DNA: TGTGCCAGCAGCTCCGTCCGGGACAGCGATAGCACAGATACGCAGTATTTT; CDR3 protein: CASSSVRDSDSTDTQYF
J gene: TRBJ2-5; clone size: NA; V gene: TRBV19; D gene: TRBD1; CDR3 DNA: TGTGCCAGTAGTATCGGGGCAGGGGGAGAGACCCAGTACTTC; CDR3 protein: CASSIGAGGETQYF
J gene: TRBJ1-2; clone size: once; V gene: TRBV5-6; D gene: TRBD1; CDR3 DNA: TGTGCCAGCAGCCTCGGGACAGCTAACTATGGCTACACCTTC; CDR3 protein: CASSLGTANYGYTF
J gene: TRBJ2-1; clone size: NA; V gene: TRBV2; D gene: NA; CDR3 DNA: TGTGCCAGCAGCCCTGGAAGAGGGTCTTGGAATGAGCAGTTCTTC; CDR3 protein: CASSPGRGSWNEQFF
J gene: TRBJ2-6; clone size: NA; V gene: TRBV4-2; D gene: NA; CDR3 DNA: TGTGCCAGCACCCCAAGGGGTCTAGTCTCTGGGGCCAACGTCCTGACTTTC; CDR3 protein: CASTPRGLVSGANVLTF
J gene: TRBJ2-1; clone size: once; V gene: TRBV19; D gene: NA; CDR3 DNA: TGTGCCAGTAGTATAAATTCGGCGGGAAGGTACAATGAGCAGTTCTTC; CDR3 protein: CASSINSAGRYNEQFF
J gene: TRBJ2-7; clone size: NA; V gene: TRBV5-1; D gene: TRBD1; CDR3 DNA: TGCGCCAGCAGCTCGACAGGGGGCAGTAATCGGCAGTACTTC; CDR3 protein: CASSSTGGSNRQYF
J gene: TRBJ1-1; clone size: NA; V gene: TRBV7-3; D gene: NA; CDR3 DNA: TGTGCCAGCAGCTTAGGTACAGCCATGAACACTGAAGCTTTCTTT; CDR3 protein: CASSLGTAMNTEAFF
J gene: TRBJ1-1; clone size: NA; V gene: TRBV3-1/TRBV3-2; D gene: NA; CDR3 DNA: TGTGCCAGCAGCCCGAAGCCAGGGTCTAAGGTGAACACTGAAGCTTTCTTT; CDR3 protein: CASSPKPGSKVNTEAFF
J gene: TRBJ1-3; clone size: NA; V gene: TRBV5-1; D gene: TRBD1; CDR3 DNA: TGCGCCAGCAGGACTACAGGGGGTCCTGGAAACACCATATATTTT; CDR3 protein: CASRTTGGPGNTIYF
J gene: TRBJ1-2; clone size: NA; V gene: TRBV27; D gene: TRBD1; CDR3 DNA: TGTGCCAGCAGTTTATCCGGACAGGGTTACGGCTACACCTTC; CDR3 protein: CASSLSGQGYGYTF
J gene: TRBJ1-6; clone size: NA; V gene: TRBV18; D gene: NA; CDR3 DNA: TGTGCCAGCTCATCTCTACAGGACCCGAATTCACCCCTCCACTTT; CDR3 protein: CASSSLQDPNSPLHF
J gene: TRBJ2-3; clone size: NA; V gene: TRBV7-2; D gene: NA; CDR3 DNA: TGTGCCAGCAGCTTGAGCGGCCACACAGATACGCAGTATTTT; CDR3 protein: CASSLSGHTDTQYF
J gene: TRBJ2-3; clone size: NA; V gene: TRBV11-2; D gene: TRBD2; CDR3 DNA: TGTGCCAGCAGCTTAGCTGTAACTAGCGGTAAGGGGGATACGCAGTATTTT; CDR3 protein: CASSLAVTSGKGDTQYF
J gene: TRBJ2-2; clone size: once; V gene: TRBV19; D gene: TRBD1; CDR3 DNA: TGTGCCAGTAGTATAGGGACAGGGAGTGGGAACACCGGGGAGCTGTTTTTT; CDR3 protein: CASSIGTGSGNTGELFF
J gene: TRBJ2-7; clone size: NA; V gene: TRBV30; D gene: TRBD1; CDR3 DNA: TGTGCCTGGAGTGCATTATCGTCCGGGGACAGGGAGTACTTC; CDR3 protein: CAWSALSSGDREYF
J gene: TRBJ2-7; clone size: NA; V gene: TRBV12-3/TRBV12-4; D gene: TRBD1; CDR3 DNA: TGTGCCAGCAGGGACAGGAATGACTACGAGCAGTACTTC; CDR3 protein: CASRDRNDYEQYF
J gene: TRBJ1-1; clone size: NA; V gene: TRBV20-1; D gene: NA; CDR3 DNA: TGCAGTGCTAGTACAATACAGAACACTGAAGCTTTCTTT; CDR3 protein: CSASTIQNTEAFF
J gene: TRBJ2-1; clone size: once; V gene: TRBV5-6; D gene: TRBD2; CDR3 DNA: TGTGCCAGCAGCTTGGGTGGGGGAGCGGGAGCCTACAATGAGCAGTTCTTC; CDR3 protein: CASSLGGGAGAYNEQFF
J gene: TRBJ2-7; clone size: NA; V gene: TRBV5-1; D gene: TRBD2; CDR3 DNA: TGCGCCAGCAGCAGCGGGACGGGGATGGGGCAGTACTTC; CDR3 protein: CASSSGTGMGQYF
J gene: TRBJ2-3; clone size: NA; V gene: TRBV2; D gene: TRBD1; CDR3 DNA: TGTGCCAGCAGTGGATTCGGACAGGGCACAGATACGCAGTATTTT; CDR3 protein: CASSGFGQGTDTQYF
J gene: TRBJ1-2; clone size: NA; V gene: TRBV2; D gene: NA; CDR3 DNA: TGTGCCAGCAGTACAGATTCTAACTATGGCTACACCTTC; CDR3 protein: CASSTDSNYGYTF
J gene: TRBJ1-1; clone size: NA; V gene: TRBV6-5; D gene: TRBD1; CDR3 DNA: TGTGCCAGCAGTTACCTCCCCGGACAGGGGGCGCTTGAAGCTTTCTTT; CDR3 protein: CASSYLPGQGALEAFF
J gene: TRBJ1-1; clone size: NA; V gene: TRBV5-1; D gene: TRBD1; CDR3 DNA: TGCGCCAGCAGCTCGGGACAGGTAAACACTGAAGCTTTCTTT; CDR3 protein: CASSSGQVNTEAFF
J gene: TRBJ2-7; clone size: once; V gene: TRBV19; D gene: NA; CDR3 DNA: TGTGCCAGTAGTATCGGTCTCCGGGTGAGCTCCTACGAGCAGTACTTC; CDR3 protein: CASSIGLRVSSYEQYF
J gene: TRBJ2-2; clone size: NA; V gene: TRBV9; D gene: NA; CDR3 DNA: TGTGCCAGCAGCGTAGAAGGGGTCGTAGGCACCGGGGAGCTGTTTTTT; CDR3 protein: CASSVEGVVGTGELFF
J gene: TRBJ1-3; clone size: NA; V gene: TRBV7-9; D gene: TRBD1; CDR3 DNA: TGTGCCAGCAGCAACAGGGGGAACACCATATATTTT; CDR3 protein: CASSNRGNTIYF
J gene: TRBJ1-6; clone size: NA; V gene: TRBV7-2; D gene: NA; CDR3 DNA: TGTGCCAGCAGCGTCAGACAGGACTCGATGGGCCCCACACCCCTCCACTTT; CDR3 protein: CASSVRQDSMGPTPLHF
J gene: TRBJ2-5; clone size: NA; V gene: TRBV4-2; D gene: NA; CDR3 DNA: TGTGCCAGCAGCCAAGATCTGCGGCAGACCCAGTACTTC; CDR3 protein: CASSQDLRQTQYF
J gene: TRBJ2-3; clone size: NA; V gene: TRBV7-2; D gene: TRBD1; CDR3 DNA: TGTGCCAGCAGCCCGATGTGGGGGACAGGAAGCACAGATACGCAGTATTTT; CDR3 protein: CASSPMWGTGSTDTQYF
J gene: TRBJ2-3; clone size: NA; V gene: TRBV24-1; D gene: NA; CDR3 DNA: TGTGCCACCACCGGGGAGGAAGAAGATACGCAGTATTTT; CDR3 protein: CATTGEEEDTQYF
J gene: TRBJ2-7; clone size: NA; V gene: TRBV10-3; D gene: NA; CDR3 DNA: TGTGCCATCAGTGAGCCGAATCGGTCAGAGCAGTACTTC; CDR3 protein: CAISEPNRSEQYF
J gene: TRBJ1-2; clone size: NA; V gene: TRBV6-5; D gene: TRBD1; CDR3 DNA: TGTGCCAGCAGTTACGTGACAGGGGCTGGCTACACCTTC; CDR3 protein: CASSYVTGAGYTF